Each of the 30 T cell receptor beta chains below was sequenced from the same sample in a study of T-cell reconstitution after alpha-beta-depleted transplantation in children. Unique molecular identifiers were incorporated into the prepared TCRbeta library. TCRdb itself ran the PCR reads through MiXCR, one entry per CDR3 protein. The table includes roughly 52,000 distinct CDR3 sequences, more than 5% detected once. This sample comprised PBMCs, mostly from graft donor cells, obtained 60 days after TCRalphabeta/CD19-depleted stem cell transplant. The receptor source for this set is a female patient aged 2-10 years who had a stem cell transplant for aplastic anemia, so the T cells may come from the graft donor.

This clonotype showed up many times. The chain is built from TRBV24-1 and TRBJ2-3; 10 nucleotides align to TRBD1. The CDR3 length is 17 residues. CDR1 is KGHDR and CDR2 is SFDVKD in the germline V gene. V lost 4 bases to trimming and J lost 3 bases; unmatched junction nucleotides: 9. The CDR3 coding sequence is TGTGCCACCAGTGACAAAAGGGACAGGGGAGGGACAGATACGCAGTATTTT. It specifies CATSDKRDRGGTDTQYF.

This chain connects TRBV11-2 to TRBJ1-1, with a tentative D call TRBD1 (5 bases). V lost 5 bases to trimming and J lost 5 bases, with 9 bases between them. Per the germline V gene, CDR1 is SGHAT and CDR2 is FQNNGV. The CDR3 extends over 12 amino acids. The CDR3 DNA reads TGTGCCAGCAGCCCCTGGGGGACTGAAGCTTTCTTT. It codes for CASSPWGTEAFF.

This clonotype occurred many times. The CDR3 spells CASSGQGETQYF. CDR3 DNA sequence: TGTGCCAGCAGCGGACAGGGAGAGACCCAGTACTTC. V usage is TRBV9 and J usage is TRBJ2-5; 7 bases match TRBD1. Germline lookup yields CDR1 SGDLS and CDR2 YYNGEE. This CDR3 spans 12 amino acids. Losses at the gene ends were 3 bases for V and 4 bases for J; bases not matched to a gene: 0.

In its sample, this clonotype was seen many times. The chain couples TRBV5-1 to TRBJ2-7; D might be TRBD1 (6 bases). Germline V gene data show CDR1 as SGHRS and CDR2 as YFSETQ. The CDR3 runs to 13 residues. The V and J ends lost 4 bases and 5 bases respectively, with 13 bases between them. The chain's CDR3 is CASSPGQLDEQYF. Here the CDR3 DNA reads TGCGCCAGCAGCCCCGGACAGTTAGACGAGCAGTACTTC.

The table lists this clonotype with many counts. The chain joins TRBV7-2 to TRBJ2-5; D perhaps matches TRBD2 (6 bases). Trimming took off 1 base at V and 3 bases at J, with 12 bases between the two ends. There are 15 residues in the CDR3. Germline V gene lookup returns CDR1 SGHTA and CDR2 FQGNSA. The CDR3 is CASSLGGTGKETQYF. DNA of the CDR3: TGTGCCAGCAGCTTAGGCGGGACTGGAAAAGAGACCCAGTACTTC.

The table lists this clonotype with many counts. The V and J genes are TRBV6-2 or TRBV6-3 and TRBJ2-7; TRBD2 matches 11 bases. Trimming removed 0 bases from V and 3 bases from J; junction bases left unmatched: 7. CDR1 and CDR2 from the germline V gene are MNHEY and SVGEGT. The CDR3 has 17 amino acids. DNA for the CDR3: TGTGCCAGCAGTTACTCCATACTAGCGGGAGATTACTACGAGCAGTACTTC. This encodes CASSYSILAGDYYEQYF.

This clonotype was observed a few times. V is TRBV20-1 and J is TRBJ2-2; D is perhaps TRBD1 (5 bases). The CDR3 extends over 14 amino acids. With 1 base removed from V and 0 bases from J, the gap between germline ends came to 6 bases. CDR1 and CDR2 (germline): DFQATT, SNEGSKA (reference sequence). The CDR3 DNA reads as TGCAGTGCTAGAGCAGGGCCGAACACCGGGGAGCTGTTTTTT. Translation gives CSARAGPNTGELFF.

This clonotype was seen at least ten times. This rearrangement joins TRBV20-1 to TRBJ2-3; D not resolved. V was clipped by 2 bases and J by 0 bases, with 6 bases between them. Germline CDR1 reads DFQATT; CDR2 reads SNEGSKA (reference sequence). The CDR3 is 13 amino acids. The CDR3 loop is CSARSTSTDTQYF. CDR3 DNA: TGCAGTGCTAGAAGTACTAGCACAGATACGCAGTATTTT.

J is TRBJ2-3 and V is TRBV18, with D unclear. The V gene's germline CDR1 is KGHSH and CDR2 LQKENI. V lost 4 bases and J 3 bases, leaving 11 bases between the germline ends. This CDR3 has 14 amino acids. As DNA, the CDR3 is TGTGCCAGCTCACAAAGAGGAAGAACAGATACGCAGTATTTT. This sequence encodes CASSQRGRTDTQYF.

This clonotype was recorded a few times. The chain employs TRBV28 and TRBJ2-4; TRBD2 might be the D (5 bases). The germline gives CDR1 MDHEN, CDR2 SYDVKM. The V and J ends lost 8 bases and 6 bases respectively, with 11 bases between them. CDR3 size: 12 residues. DNA for the CDR3: TGTGCCAGCCGGTCGGGGATAAACATTCAGTACTTC. This codes for CASRSGINIQYF.

This clonotype was observed a handful of times. This chain links TRBV30 with TRBJ1-5, with no clear D. This CDR3 is built from 13 residues. The germline V and J ends were trimmed by 2 bases and 7 bases, with 12 bases remaining between them. Germline CDR1 is GTSNPN and CDR2 is SVGIG (reference sequence). CDR3 sequence reads: CAWSIGDRQPQHF. As DNA, the CDR3 is TGTGCCTGGAGTATCGGGGATAGACAGCCCCAGCATTTT.

There are many counts of this clonotype. The J gene is TRBJ2-1, the V gene TRBV5-1, with TRBD1 matching over 7 bases. The CDR3 is 14 residues long. V was clipped by 2 bases and J by 9 bases; unmatched bases: 8. Germline CDR1 SGHRS, CDR2 YFSETQ. Here the CDR3 reads CASSLTNRGGEQFF. The DNA of the CDR3 is TGCGCCAGCAGCTTAACTAACAGGGGCGGTGAGCAGTTCTTC.

This clonotype occurred many times. The chain carries TRBV5-1 and TRBJ2-5; D gene unclear. CDR1 and CDR2 from the germline V gene are SGHRS and YFSETQ. V was trimmed by 2 bases and J by 2 bases, leaving 10 bases between them. The CDR3 has 14 amino acids. This CDR3 reads CASSFTQGQETQYF. CDR3 DNA sequence: TGCGCCAGCAGCTTCACTCAAGGACAAGAGACCCAGTACTTC.

This clonotype was picked up many times. The genes are TRBV15 and TRBJ2-5; D not resolved. Germline V gives CDR1 LNHNV, CDR2 YYDKDF (reference sequence). The CDR3 is 14 residues long. V was cut by 0 bases and J by 1 base, with 6 bases left in between. The CDR3 protein is CATSRDLAQETQYF. CDR3 in DNA: TGTGCCACCAGCAGAGATCTGGCCCAAGAGACCCAGTACTTC.

This clonotype was recorded at least ten times. J is TRBJ2-1 and V is TRBV12-5; tentatively, D is TRBD2 (5 bases). V was cut by 1 base and J by 0 bases, with 13 bases left in between. Per the germline V gene, CDR1 is LGHNT and CDR2 is FRNRAP. The CDR3 spans 17 residues. CDR3 sequence: CASGLGATGSSYNEQFF. The CDR3 DNA is TGTGCTAGTGGTTTGGGGGCTACGGGGAGCTCCTACAATGAGCAGTTCTTC.

This clonotype has just a few counts. This sequence joins TRBV20-1 and TRBJ1-6; no firm D call. The CDR3 is 14 residues long. The germline V gene encodes CDR1 DFQATT and CDR2 SNEGSKA (reference sequence). Trimming pared 6 bases from V and 6 bases from J, leaving 15 bases between. CDR3 coding DNA: TGCAGTGCACCGACGACCGCCCTTAATTCACCCCTCCACTTT. Residues: CSAPTTALNSPLHF.

This clonotype appeared many times. The junction does not match germline at one end; this may be a read error. The gene calls are TRBV5-1 and TRBJ2-5; TRBD2 matches at 11 bases. Germline V gene sequence: CDR1 SGHRS, CDR2 YFSETQ. The CDR3 has 14 residues. This CDR3 is CASSLDTSGSGAFF. The DNA of the CDR3 is TGCGCCAGCAGCTTGGACACTAGCGGGAGTGGGGCATTCTTC.

This clonotype was detected ten times or more. V usage is TRBV7-9 and J usage is TRBJ2-7; D call uncertain. V lost 5 bases and J 1 base, leaving 9 bases between the germline ends. CDR1 and CDR2 (germline): SEHNR, FQNEAQ (reference sequence). This CDR3 contains 13 residues. CDR3 amino acids: CASSAMSSYEQYF. CDR3 sequence (DNA): TGTGCCAGCAGCGCGATGTCGTCCTACGAGCAGTACTTC.

This clonotype was detected a few times. J is TRBJ2-5 and V is TRBV7-2; 12 bases are a match to TRBD2. Germline V gene sequence: CDR1 SGHTA, CDR2 FQGNSA. The CDR3 runs to 16 residues. J was trimmed by 6 bases and V by 3 bases; bases with no gene match: 8. CDR3 in amino acids: CASSFLAGGPGKTQYF. CDR3 coding DNA: TGTGCCAGCAGCTTTCTAGCGGGAGGGCCGGGAAAGACCCAGTACTTC. Full variable domain (remainder filled in from reference TRBV7-2 and TRBJ2-5): GAGVSQSPSNKVTEKGKDVELRCDPISGHTALYWYRQSLGQGLEFLIYFQGNSAPDKSGLPSDRFSAERTGGSVSTLTIQRTQQEDSAVYLCASSFLAGGPGKTQYFGPGTRLLVL.

This clonotype was observed at least ten times. V is TRBV20-1 and J is TRBJ1-3; D unclear. V lost 0 bases and J lost 0, with 9 bases in between. The V gene's germline CDR1 is DFQATT and CDR2 SNEGSKA (reference sequence). This CDR3 has 15 residues. DNA for the CDR3: TGCAGTGCTAGAGATGGGTCTGACTCTGGAAACACCATATATTTT. This translates into CSARDGSDSGNTIYF.

There are a few counts of this clonotype. J is TRBJ2-2 and V is TRBV7-9; D perhaps matches TRBD2 (7 bases). Germline V lookup: CDR1 SEHNR, CDR2 FQNEAQ (reference sequence). The length of the CDR3 is 17 residues. V lost 7 bases and J lost 4, with 22 bases in between. The CDR3 here is CASTTLRGRAGTGELFF. The CDR3 nucleotides read TGTGCCAGCACCACCCTTAGGGGGAGGGCCGGCACCGGGGAGCTGTTTTTT.

This clonotype appeared many times. Compared with germline, one end of the junction differs, possibly owing to a read error. This chain connects TRBV20-1 to TRBJ1-6, with D perhaps matching TRBD1 (5 bases). The CDR3 covers 13 residues. Per germline, CDR1 DFQATT and CDR2 SNEGSKA (reference sequence). The CDR3 nucleotides are TGCAGTGCTGGAGACAGCTTCAATTCACCCCTCCACTTT. Translated: CSAGDSFNSPLHF.

By proportion, this clonotype is medium-sized. V is TRBV20-1 and J is TRBJ2-1, with a tentative D call TRBD2 (6 bases). CDR1 and CDR2 (germline): DFQATT, SNEGSKA (reference sequence). The V gene lost 0 bases and the J gene lost 2 bases, with 14 bases spanning the gap. The CDR3 spans 16 residues. The chain's CDR3 is CSAREGGVGTYNEQFF. The CDR3 coding sequence is TGCAGTGCTAGAGAGGGGGGAGTAGGAACCTACAATGAGCAGTTCTTC.

This clonotype was picked up many times. The chain joins TRBV5-1 to TRBJ2-7; 7 bases match TRBD1. V shed 0 bases and J 0 bases; nucleotides not matched to a gene: 3. The CDR3 length is 15 residues. Per germline, CDR1 SGHRS and CDR2 YFSETQ. In nucleotides, the CDR3 is TGCGCCAGCAGCTTGGAGGCAGGGGGCTCCTACGAGCAGTACTTC. This codes for CASSLEAGGSYEQYF.

This clonotype occurred many times. The chain is built from TRBV18 and TRBJ1-1; D gene uncertain. V gave up 4 bases and J gave up 1 base, with 10 bases separating them. CDR1 and CDR2 from the germline V gene are KGHSH and LQKENI. The CDR3 is made up of 14 amino acids. CDR3 protein: CASSQGLENTEAFF. DNA for the CDR3: TGTGCCAGCTCACAAGGACTGGAGAACACTGAAGCTTTCTTT.

This clonotype occurred many times. The V and J genes are TRBV7-2 and TRBJ2-1; D remains ambiguous. Looked up from germline, CDR1 is SGHTA and CDR2 is FQGNSA. The CDR3 covers 13 residues. V lost 6 bases and J lost 6, with 12 bases in between. CDR3 DNA: TGTGCCAGCAGTCGGCCGGGTGCCAATGAGCAGTTCTTC. Protein sequence: CASSRPGANEQFF.

This clonotype was detected ten times or more. The chain joins TRBV13 to TRBJ1-2; TRBD1 aligns across 10 bases. CDR1 PRHDT and CDR2 FYEKMQ come from the germline V gene (reference sequence). The CDR3 is 14 amino acids. Trimming cost V 4 bases and J 8 bases; bases outside gene matches: 7. The CDR3 region is CASSSTGGASGYTF. CDR3 nucleotide sequence: TGTGCCAGCAGCTCGACAGGGGGCGCGAGCGGCTACACCTTC.

This clonotype was picked up many times. The chain couples TRBV12-3 or TRBV12-4 to TRBJ1-6; 10 nucleotides line up with TRBD1. The junction had 3 bases not matched to a gene; V was cut back by 6 bases and J by 16 bases. The CDR3 spans 11 residues. The CDR3 here is CASRQGQGLHF. As DNA, the CDR3 is TGTGCCAGCAGACAGGGACAGGGGCTCCACTTT.

The J gene is TRBJ2-6, the V gene TRBV7-8; TRBD1 agrees at 9 bases. The CDR3 is 19 amino acids. The germline gives CDR1 SGHVS, CDR2 FQNEAQ. V dropped 6 bases and J dropped 0; count of bases not matched to a gene: 12. The CDR3 region has the DNA TGTGCCAGCAGTCTAGGATACCGGGACAGGGTCTCTGGGGCCAACGTCCTGACTTTC. It translates to CASSLGYRDRVSGANVLTF.

This clonotype came up many times. V is TRBV12-3 or TRBV12-4 and J is TRBJ2-1, with TRBD2 matching 11 bases. The CDR3 totals 13 residues. With 7 bases clipped from V and 10 bases from J, the junction kept 6 bases outside the gene matches. The CDR3 sequence is CASTPGTSGEQFF. The CDR3 coding sequence is TGTGCCAGCACCCCAGGGACTAGCGGAGAGCAGTTCTTC.